This TCR beta chain stems from a study of Graves' ophthalmopathy and Graves' hyperthyroidism. Using RNA transcripts, the TCR beta CDR3 regions were amplified. HTBI primers served in a first-round RT-PCR, which a second-round multiplex PCR followed. TCRdb analysed the multiplex PCR reads with MiXCR anew, one entry per CDR3 protein. The sample has 350,000 or so distinct CDR3 sequences; roughly 15% are singletons. This clonotype was counted many times. Additional autoimmune diseases, uncontrolled infections, pregnancy or lactation disqualified patients. An approximately 10 ml volume of fresh peripheral blood provided the PBMCs. The CDR3 loop spans 15 amino acids. Trimming cost V 2 bases and J 1 base, with 14 bases left between them. Germline lookup yields CDR1 GTSNPN and CDR2 SVGIG (reference sequence).

The TCR originated in an adult man with Graves' ophthalmopathy. Material: peripheral blood. The rearrangement uses TRBV30 and TRBJ1-1; D is ambiguous. The CDR3 loop is CAWSPGLRTNTEAFF. CDR3 DNA sequence: TGTGCCTGGAGTCCAGGCCTTAGGACGAACACTGAAGCTTTCTTT.